This TCR beta chain was documented in a study of blood T cells in healthy people across ages. The second PCR ran about 6 to 11 cycles with a sample-barcoded 5' primer and J-beta primers. CDR3-containing paired-end reads numbered at least 3 million in each sample. TCRdb re-called the 5' RACE reads through MiXCR, storing one row per CDR3 protein. This sample has around 1,800,000 distinct CDR3 sequences, with roughly 43% found just once. Study-level results: Using unsorted PBMCs precluded a conclusive naive versus antigen-experienced comparison. Naive CD4+ cells and diversity were both higher in long-lived donors than in aged donors. Age advanced and TCR beta diversity per million T cells fell, roughly linearly.

Only a few counts were recorded for this clonotype. Its antigen is not identified. V lost 7 bases and J lost 1; bases outside the gene matches: 11. The germline CDR1 and CDR2 sequences are SGHTA and FQGNSA. The length of the CDR3 is 16 residues. This sequence was found in a human donor in good health. Sequencing was done on a sample of blood. The genes are TRBV7-2 and TRBJ2-5, with 8 positions matching TRBD2. Here the CDR3 DNA reads TGTGCCAGCACCTATAGCGGGATAGGCCCCCAAGAGACCCAGTACTTC. Translated: CASTYSGIGPQETQYF. Looking up the rest from reference TRBV7-2 and TRBJ2-5 gives the full variable domain: GAGVSQSPSNKVTEKGKDVELRCDPISGHTALYWYRQSLGQGLEFLIYFQGNSAPDKSGLPSDRFSAERTGGSVSTLTIQRTQQEDSAVYLCASTYSGIGPQETQYFGPGTRLLVL.